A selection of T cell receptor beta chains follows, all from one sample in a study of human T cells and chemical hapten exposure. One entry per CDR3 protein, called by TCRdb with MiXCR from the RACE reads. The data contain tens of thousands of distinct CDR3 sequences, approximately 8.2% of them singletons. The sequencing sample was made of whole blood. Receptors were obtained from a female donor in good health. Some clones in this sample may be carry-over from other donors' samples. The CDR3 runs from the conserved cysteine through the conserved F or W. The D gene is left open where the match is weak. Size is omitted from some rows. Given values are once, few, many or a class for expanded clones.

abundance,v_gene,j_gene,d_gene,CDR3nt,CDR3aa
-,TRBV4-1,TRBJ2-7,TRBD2,TGCGCCAGCAGGGCGACTGAGCGGGGTGGGTACGAGCAGTACTTC,CASRATERGGYEQYF
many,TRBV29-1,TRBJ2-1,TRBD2,TGCAGCGTGGACACCGGGGGACTAGCGGAGACCTACAATGAGCAGTTCTTC,CSVDTGGLAETYNEQFF
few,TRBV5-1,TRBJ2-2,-,TGCGCCAGCAGCCCTGAGGACACCTCAAACACCGGGGAGCTGTTTTTT,CASSPEDTSNTGELFF
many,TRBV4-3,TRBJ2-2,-,TGCGCCAGCAGCCAAGAACTTGGGGCAGGAAACACCGGGGAGCTGTTTTTT,CASSQELGAGNTGELFF
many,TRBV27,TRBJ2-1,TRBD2,TGTGCCAGCAGGGCGGGAGGCGGGTTTTACAATGAGCAGTTCTTC,CASRAGGGFYNEQFF
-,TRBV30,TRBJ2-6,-,TGTGCCTGGAACCCGGTTAGGGCCAACGTCCTGACTTTC,CAWNPVRANVLTF
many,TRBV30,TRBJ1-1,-,TGTGCCTGGAGTTCCCAGGCGAACACTGAAGCTTTCTTT,CAWSSQANTEAFF
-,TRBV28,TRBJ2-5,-,TGTGCCAGCAGTTTAGTTGACAGCCAAGAGACCCAGTACTTC,CASSLVDSQETQYF
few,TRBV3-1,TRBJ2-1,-,TGTGCCAGCAGCCAACCCCCCTACAATGAGCAGTTCTTC,CASSQPPYNEQFF
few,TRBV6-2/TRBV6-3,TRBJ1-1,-,TGTGCCAGCCAAGATACCCGGGGCACTGAAGCTTTCTTT,CASQDTRGTEAFF
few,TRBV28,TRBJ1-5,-,TGTGCCAGCGGAGACAACGCATATAGCAATCAGCCCCAGCATTTT,CASGDNAYSNQPQHF
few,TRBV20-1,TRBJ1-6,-,TGCAGTGCTAGAATGAGCGCAGGGTGGAATTCACCCCTCCACTTT,CSARMSAGWNSPLHF
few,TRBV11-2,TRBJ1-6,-,TGTGCCAGCAGCTCCCCCTCCCTGAACCGGGTCCACTTT,CASSSPSLNRVHF
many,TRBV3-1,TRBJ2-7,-,TGTGCCAGCAGCCGACAGACTATCTACGAGCAGTACTTC,CASSRQTIYEQYF
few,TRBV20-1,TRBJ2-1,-,TGCAGTGCAACCCTCCCCCCCTCCAATGAGCAGTTCTTC,CSATLPPSNEQFF
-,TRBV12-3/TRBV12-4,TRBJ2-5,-,TGTGCCAGCTGTGAACAGGGCCAAGAGACCCAGTACTTC,CASCEQGQETQYF
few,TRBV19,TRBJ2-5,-,TGTGCCAGTAGTGCAAACTTACAGGAAGAGACCCAGTACTTC,CASSANLQEETQYF
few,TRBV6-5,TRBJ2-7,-,TGTGCCAGCAGTTACACGGGCCCGGAGGGGATGCAGTACTTC,CASSYTGPEGMQYF
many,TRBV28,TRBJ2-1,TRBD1,TGTGCCAGCAGCAACTCGGGACAGGGGGCGGATGAGCAGTTCTTC,CASSNSGQGADEQFF
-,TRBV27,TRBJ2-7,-,TGTGCCAGCAGTCCGAGGGCTCCTGACTACGAGCAGTACTTC,CASSPRAPDYEQYF
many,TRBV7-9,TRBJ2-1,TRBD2,TGTGCCAGCACCAATCCCCTTCTAGCGGGAGCAAGGAATGAGCAGTTCTTC,CASTNPLLAGARNEQFF
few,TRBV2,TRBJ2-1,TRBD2,TGTGCCAGCAGTGAACAGGGAGGGTACAATGAGCAGTTCTTC,CASSEQGGYNEQFF
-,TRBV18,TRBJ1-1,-,TGTGCCAGCTCACCAGGGCAGGGGTACACTGAAGCTTTCTTT,CASSPGQGYTEAFF
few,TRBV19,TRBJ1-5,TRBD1,TGTGCCAGTACCCAAGGGGGCCTAGGCAATCAGCCCCAGCATTTT,CASTQGGLGNQPQHF
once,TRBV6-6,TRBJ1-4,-,TGTGCCAGCAGTTACATGACAGTAGACGAAAAACTGTTTTTT,CASSYMTVDEKLFF
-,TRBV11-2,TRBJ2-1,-,TGTGCCAGCAGCTTGTCTGGAGAGCGGAATGAGCAGTTCTTC,CASSLSGERNEQFF
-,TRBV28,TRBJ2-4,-,TGTGCCAGCAGTTTACAGGGTGGCAAAAACATTCAGTACTTC,CASSLQGGKNIQYF
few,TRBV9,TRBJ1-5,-,TGTGCCAGCAGCCCAGGGAGTAGCAATCAGCCCCAGCATTTT,CASSPGSSNQPQHF
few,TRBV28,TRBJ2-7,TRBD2,TGTGCCAGCAGTTTAAATGCGGGAGCCGCCTACGAGCAGTACTTC,CASSLNAGAAYEQYF
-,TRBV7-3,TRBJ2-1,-,TGTGCCAGCAGCCCGACCACTGGGAATGAGCAGTTCTTC,CASSPTTGNEQFF
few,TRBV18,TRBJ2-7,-,TGTGCCAGCTCACCATCGGGAGTGGACTACGAGCAGTACTTC,CASSPSGVDYEQYF
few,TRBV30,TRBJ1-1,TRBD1,TGTGCCTGGAGTGCCCGTTGGACAGGGAGGACTGAAGCTTTCTTT,CAWSARWTGRTEAFF
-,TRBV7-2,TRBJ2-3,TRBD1,TGTGCCAGCAGAACAGGGGGTGCGGGCACAGATACGCAGTATTTT,CASRTGGAGTDTQYF
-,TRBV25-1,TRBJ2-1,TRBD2,TGTGCCAGTTCATCCGGGACTAGGCTGAGCTCCTACAATGAGCAGTTCTTC,CASSSGTRLSSYNEQFF
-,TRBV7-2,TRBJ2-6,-,TGTGCCAGCAGCCAGGGGAGAGGTCGTGGGGCCAACATCCTGACTTTC,CASSQGRGRGANILTF
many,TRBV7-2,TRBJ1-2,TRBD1,TGTGCCAGCAGCATGGGGACAGGGCAGGGCTACACCTTC,CASSMGTGQGYTF
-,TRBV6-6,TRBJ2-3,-,TGTGCCAACAGGAGGAGGGTGCAAACCGAGTCAAACACAGATACGCAGTATTTT,CANRRRVQTESNTDTQYF
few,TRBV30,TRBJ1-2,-,TGTGCCTGGAGCAGGGATTATGGCTACACCTTC,CAWSRDYGYTF
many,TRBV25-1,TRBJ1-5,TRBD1,TGTGCCAGCACCCCAGGGGGGGGTCAGCCCCAGCATTTT,CASTPGGGQPQHF
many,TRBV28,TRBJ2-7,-,TGTGCCAGCAGTTCACCCCTCGACAGGCTAGCCTACGAGCAGTACTTC,CASSSPLDRLAYEQYF
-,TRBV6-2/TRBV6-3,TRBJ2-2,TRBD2,TGTGCCAGCAGTCTTGTTGGGACTAGCGGCACCGGGGAGCTGTTTTTT,CASSLVGTSGTGELFF
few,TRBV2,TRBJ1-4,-,TGTGCCAGCTTCCTTTCAGACATCCTGTTTTTT,CASFLSDILFF
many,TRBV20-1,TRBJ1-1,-,TGCAGTGCTAAGCTGGGAGGGATGAACACTGAAGCTTTCTTT,CSAKLGGMNTEAFF
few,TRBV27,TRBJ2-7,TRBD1,TGTGCCAGCAGCCCCGCGGGGGACAGGGCCTACGAGCAGTACTTC,CASSPAGDRAYEQYF
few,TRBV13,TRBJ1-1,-,TGTGCCAGCAGCCCTCTGAACATGAACACTGAAGCTTTCTTT,CASSPLNMNTEAFF